The entry below gives a single TCR beta chain sequence along with its context. Its antigen is unknown. TCRdb's table, derived via immunoSEQ multiplex PCR, lists solely in-frame clones and lacks some. The sample records fewer than 50,000 clones, over 70% being singletons. The data belong to a study of T cell responses to AZD1222 COVID-19 vaccine. Study-wide context: Pooling was applied to second doses at about 4 or about 12 weeks. Findings of the study overall: A rise in Spike-specific TCR breadth and depth followed two AZD1222 doses.

The germline V gene encodes CDR1 LNHDA and CDR2 SQIVND (reference sequence). Trimming took 7 bases from V and 5 from J; bases not matched to a gene: 5. The CDR3 contains 14 residues. This rearrangement joins TRBV19 to TRBJ2-4, with 10 bases fitting TRBD1. This sample comprised peripheral blood, obtained on day 0 of AZD1222 vaccination. This TCR came from an adult in good health. CDR3 DNA: TGTGCCAGTACCCCGACAGGGGGCGAAAACATTCAGTACTTC. It yields the protein CASTPTGGENIQYF.